What follows are 26 T cell receptor beta chains derived from one specimen sequenced in a study of blood T cell repertoires in COVID-19. Clones were sequenced by immunoSEQ multiplex PCR, and TCRdb holds only the in-frame ones, with some missing. The table lists under 300,000 clones, 80% to 90% of them singletons. The sequencing input was PBMCs or T cells enriched from blood (not recorded which). All receptors come from a woman aged 18 to 35 who had recovered from COVID-19.

The CDR3 nucleotides are TGTGCCAGCAGTAGAGAAATACGGGTGTCACCCCTCCACTTT. Amino acids: CASSREIRVSPLHF. This chain joins TRBV6-5 and TRBJ1-6, with D hard to call. This CDR3 is built from 14 residues. Trimming removed 5 bases at V and 10 bases at J, with 15 bases between. Per the germline V gene, CDR1 is MNHEY and CDR2 is SVGAGI.

The genes are TRBV4-1 and TRBJ1-2, with 7 positions matching TRBD1. The germline V gene encodes CDR1 MGHRA and CDR2 YSYEKL. J was trimmed by 5 bases and V by 6 bases; bases with no gene match: 9. This CDR3 spans 14 amino acids. CDR3 nucleotide sequence: TGCGCCAGCAGTCTAGGCGGGACAGATTATGGCTACACCTTC. This codes for CASSLGGTDYGYTF.

The V and J genes are TRBV5-1 and TRBJ2-5; 8 nucleotides align to TRBD1. Germline lookup yields CDR1 SGHRS and CDR2 YFSETQ. Germline trimming cut 3 bases from V and 1 base from J; bases unmatched to any gene: 5. This CDR3 contains 15 residues. Here the CDR3 reads CASSSLQGAQETQYF. The CDR3 coding sequence is TGCGCCAGCAGCTCCCTCCAGGGGGCCCAAGAGACCCAGTACTTC.

The rearrangement links TRBV29-1 to TRBJ1-2; tentative D call: TRBD1 (5 bases). Germline CDR1 reads SQVTM; CDR2 reads ANQGSEA. The CDR3 spans 13 residues. With 6 bases removed from V and 5 bases from J, the gap between germline ends came to 16 bases. CDR3 sequence (DNA): TGCAGCGTAATGGAGGGGATACCGTATGGCTACACCTTC. This translates into CSVMEGIPYGYTF.

This clone showed up just once. V usage is TRBV5-6 and J usage is TRBJ1-6, with D hard to call. CDR3 length equals 15 residues. Trimming removed 0 bases at V and 6 bases at J, with 10 bases between. CDR1 is SGHDT and CDR2 is YYEEEE in the germline V gene. The CDR3 spells CASSLEQRRNSPLHF. CDR3 nucleotides: TGTGCCAGCAGCTTGGAACAGAGACGTAATTCACCCCTCCACTTT.

This chain links TRBV5-1 with TRBJ2-1; 7 bases are shared with TRBD2. In germline, CDR1 is SGHRS, CDR2 YFSETQ. The CDR3 consists of 14 residues. The ends lost 4 bases at V and 4 bases at J; junction bases unmatched: 5. The CDR3 DNA reads as TGCGCCAGCAGCCCGGCTAGCGGATACAATGAGCAGTTCTTC. Protein sequence: CASSPASGYNEQFF. The full variable domain, its missing parts supplied by reference TRBV5-1 and TRBJ2-1, is KAGVTQTPRYLIKTRGQQVTLSCSPISGHRSVSWYQQTPGQGLQFLFEYFSETQRNKGNFPGRFSGRQFSNSRSEMNVSTLELGDSALYLCASSPASGYNEQFFGPGTRLTVL.

V and J are TRBV12-1 and TRBJ2-1; the D call TRBD2 from the table was never checked on the DNA. TRBV12-1 is given as a pseudogene. This CDR3 is built from 17 residues. This chain's CDR3 is CASSCSWTSGEYNEQFF. The CDR3 coding sequence is TGTGCCAGCAGCTGCTCCTGGACTAGCGGGGAGTACAATGAGCAGTTCTTC.

The chain links TRBV10-1 to TRBJ2-7; 8 bases are a match to TRBD2. Per germline, CDR1 WNHNN and CDR2 SYGVQD (reference sequence). The V and J ends lost 3 bases and 3 bases, in that order; junction bases with no gene match: 4. The CDR3 loop spans 14 amino acids. CDR3: CASSDTSGGYEQYF. CDR3 nucleotides: TGCGCCAGCAGTGACACTAGCGGTGGCTACGAGCAGTACTTC.

The gene calls are TRBV14 and TRBJ1-1; TRBD1 matches 10 bases. This CDR3 is built from 15 residues. Germline CDR1 and CDR2: SGHDN and FVKESK. The V and J ends lost 5 bases and 4 bases, in that order; junction bases with no gene match: 7. Here the CDR3 DNA reads TGTGCCAGCAGCGCCCGGACAGGGGGTGGCACTGAAGCTTTCTTT. Amino acid sequence: CASSARTGGGTEAFF. The variable domain in full, completed from reference TRBV14 and TRBJ1-1, reads EAGVTQFPSHSVIEKGQTVTLRCDPISGHDNLYWYRRVMGKEIKFLLHFVKESKQDESGMPNNRFLAERTGGTYSTLKVQPAELEDSGVYFCASSARTGGGTEAFFGQGTRLTVV.

The chain couples TRBV18 to TRBJ2-1, with 8 bases that match TRBD1. The CDR3 sequence is 16 residues long. The V and J ends lost 0 bases and 7 bases, in that order; junction bases with no gene match: 8. The germline V gene encodes CDR1 KGHSH and CDR2 LQKENI. The CDR3 spells CASSPPVTGGWNEQFF. Here the CDR3 DNA reads TGTGCCAGCTCACCACCGGTAACAGGGGGATGGAATGAGCAGTTCTTC.

This clone was counted a single time. CDR3 sequence (DNA): TGTGCCAGCAGTTACTCGCGGCATCTACCTAATGAAAAACTGTTTTTT. The encoded protein is CASSYSRHLPNEKLFF. V and J are TRBV6-5 and TRBJ1-4; D is ambiguous. This CDR3 has 16 amino acids. CDR1 is MNHEY and CDR2 is SVGAGI in the germline V gene. V was trimmed by 0 bases and J by 3 bases, leaving 11 bases between them.

A word on this clone: Other DNA sequences of this sample code for an identical CDR3. This chain connects TRBV2 to TRBJ2-7, with D possibly being TRBD1 (6 bases). The CDR3 is made up of 12 amino acids. CDR1 is SNHLY, CDR2 FYNNEI, per germline. V gave up 6 bases and J gave up 4 bases, with 10 bases separating them. The CDR3 spells CASRDRGYEQYF. The CDR3 DNA sequence: TGTGCCAGCAGGGACAGAGGGTACGAGCAGTACTTC.

This chain uses TRBV10-3 with TRBJ1-3, with D maybe TRBD1 (5 bases). The CDR3 covers 17 residues. Per the germline V gene, CDR1 is ENHRY and CDR2 is SYGVKD. V was shortened by 3 bases and J by 0 bases, with 15 bases between the two germline ends. DNA of the CDR3: TGTGCCATCAGTGATCGACAGAACCCCAGCTCTGGAAACACCATATATTTT. Amino acids: CAISDRQNPSSGNTIYF.

This chain uses TRBV27 with TRBJ1-5; 8 nucleotides agree with TRBD1. Per germline, CDR1 MNHEY and CDR2 SMNVEV (reference sequence). The V and J ends lost 4 bases and 8 bases, in that order; junction bases with no gene match: 10. This CDR3 is built from 15 residues. Here the CDR3 reads CASSSGTGGVEPQHF. The CDR3 region has the DNA TGTGCCAGCAGTTCGGGGACAGGAGGGGTGGAGCCCCAGCATTTT.

V and J are TRBV4-1 and TRBJ1-5; no firm D call. The germline gives CDR1 MGHRA, CDR2 YSYEKL. V was shortened by 0 bases and J by 6 bases, with 12 bases between the two germline ends. This CDR3 has 15 residues. CDR3 protein: CASSQDGQFFQPQHF. The DNA of the CDR3 is TGCGCCAGCAGCCAAGATGGGCAGTTTTTTCAGCCCCAGCATTTT.

V and J are TRBV6-4 and TRBJ1-4; TRBD1 agrees at 10 bases. Germline V gene sequence: CDR1 MRHNA, CDR2 SNTAGT. This CDR3 has 16 residues. Trimming removed 11 bases from V and 0 bases from J; junction bases left unmatched: 9. In nucleotides, the CDR3 is TGTGCCCCCCGGACAGGGGGAAATGCAACTAATGAAAAACTGTTTTTT. Its translation: CAPRTGGNATNEKLFF.

V and J are TRBV5-1 and TRBJ2-3, with 9 bases lining up with TRBD1. V shed 0 bases, J shed 7 bases, and the junction held 9 bases outside the gene matches. Germline V gene data show CDR1 as SGHRS and CDR2 as YFSETQ. The CDR3 length is 16 residues. The CDR3 loop is CASSLAGQGSVHTQYF. The CDR3 DNA is TGCGCCAGCAGCTTGGCGGGACAGGGTTCCGTGCATACGCAGTATTTT.

This clone was picked up a small number of times. The chain uses TRBV15 and TRBJ2-7; 9 positions agree with TRBD1. Per germline, CDR1 LNHNV and CDR2 YYDKDF (reference sequence). The trim removed 2 bases at V and 2 bases at J, leaving 4 bases unmatched. The CDR3 totals 15 residues. CDR3 nucleotides: TGTGCCACCAGCAGACTCCGGGACAGGGCCTACGAGCAGTACTTC. This translates into CATSRLRDRAYEQYF. Drawing the rest from reference TRBV15 and TRBJ2-7, the complete variable domain is DAMVIQNPRYQVTQFGKPVTLSCSQTLNHNVMYWYQQKSSQAPKLLFHYYDKDFNNEADTPDNFQSRRPNTSFCFLDIRSPGLGDTAMYLCATSRLRDRAYEQYFGPGTRLTVT.

V and J are TRBV11-2 and TRBJ1-3; D is ambiguous. CDR1 and CDR2 (germline): SGHAT, FQNNGV. This CDR3 has 14 residues. V dropped 6 bases and J dropped 3 bases, with 12 bases sitting between them. The CDR3 loop is CASSFGTLGNTIYF. The CDR3 DNA reads TGTGCCAGCAGTTTTGGTACTCTTGGAAACACCATATATTTT.

The chain has TRBV7-9 and TRBJ1-4, with a weak D call TRBD1 (5 bases). Trimming stripped 3 bases from V and 3 bases from J, with 14 bases between. CDR1 SEHNR and CDR2 FQNEAQ come from the germline V gene (reference sequence). The CDR3 runs 16 residues. CDR3 region: CASSFTGAGPNEKLFF. As DNA, the CDR3 is TGTGCCAGCAGCTTCACAGGTGCCGGCCCTAATGAAAAACTGTTTTTT.

This chain joins TRBV4-1 and TRBJ2-7; D not certain. Trimming took off 1 base at V and 2 bases at J, with 12 bases between the two ends. CDR3 length: 15 residues. CDR1 MGHRA and CDR2 YSYEKL come from the germline V gene. The DNA of the CDR3 is TGCGCCAGCAGCCAAGTGTTAGCAGATACCTACGAGCAGTACTTC. Amino acid sequence: CASSQVLADTYEQYF.

This chain joins TRBV25-1 and TRBJ2-1; TRBD2 matches at 7 bases. CDR1 and CDR2 (germline): MGHDK, SYGVNS. Trimming cost V 0 bases and J 8 bases; bases outside gene matches: 4. The CDR3 loop spans 14 amino acids. The CDR3 region is CASSEYGGVDEQFF. CDR3 DNA: TGTGCCAGCAGTGAATATGGGGGGGTGGATGAGCAGTTCTTC.

The CDR3 coding sequence is TGTGCCAGCAGATTTTCGCCGGGAACTGGAAACACCATATATTTT. This gives the protein CASRFSPGTGNTIYF. V and J are TRBV6-5 and TRBJ1-3; D gene unclear. Germline V gene sequence: CDR1 MNHEY, CDR2 SVGAGI. Deletions cut 6 bases from V and 2 bases from J, with 14 bases between. This CDR3 is 15 amino acids long.

This rearrangement joins TRBV5-4 to TRBJ2-3; the D gene is possibly TRBD1 (5 bases). Looked up from germline, CDR1 is SGHNT and CDR2 is YYREEE (reference sequence). The CDR3 sequence is 16 residues long. Trimming stripped 0 bases from V and 8 bases from J, with 19 bases between. The CDR3 sequence: CASSLGQLSSLGTQYF. As DNA, the CDR3 is TGTGCCAGCAGCTTGGGACAGTTGAGTTCCCTTGGTACGCAGTATTTT.

V and J are TRBV11-2 and TRBJ1-5; TRBD1 might be the D (5 bases). The CDR3 totals 14 residues. In germline, CDR1 is SGHAT, CDR2 FQNNGV. The V gene lost 1 base and the J gene lost 7 bases, with 11 bases spanning the gap. DNA of the CDR3: TGTGCCAGCAGCTTAGGAAGGGGAGGACAGCCCCAGCATTTT. As protein: CASSLGRGGQPQHF.

The chain carries TRBV15 and TRBJ2-1, with TRBD1 identical over 9 bases. Germline V gene lookup returns CDR1 LNHNV and CDR2 YYDKDF (reference sequence). CDR3 length equals 12 residues. V lost 1 base to trimming and J lost 15 bases; unmatched junction nucleotides: 4. CDR3 nucleotide sequence: TGTGCCACCAGCAGAGGGGGACAGGGTCGGTTCTTC. As protein: CATSRGGQGRFF.